These 32 T cell receptor beta chains share one sample of origin, sequenced in a study of long-term antiretroviral therapy in people with HIV. At survey level, the immunoSEQ assay was run in its v3.0 version. Sequencing used immunoSEQ multiplex PCR; TCRdb keeps in-frame clones, though not all of them. The table has tens of thousands of clones, over 65% seen once. Sequenced material: unsorted PBMCs, taken 5.9 years after starting antiretroviral therapy. These receptors were obtained from a man younger than 45 with HIV.

V and J are TRBV19 and TRBJ2-7; 8 positions agree with TRBD1. The CDR3 is made up of 15 amino acids. After removal of 1 base from V and 5 bases from J, the junction contained 7 bases not matched to a gene. CDR1 and CDR2 (germline): LNHDA, SQIVND (reference sequence). This chain's CDR3 is CASSIVSGGPDEQYF. CDR3 in DNA: TGTGCCAGTAGTATAGTGTCAGGGGGCCCGGACGAGCAGTACTTC.

The chain couples TRBV7-9 to TRBJ2-5; D possibly corresponds to TRBD1 (5 bases). CDR1 is SEHNR, CDR2 FQNEAQ, per germline (reference sequence). The V gene lost 4 bases and the J gene lost 5 bases, with 17 bases spanning the gap. The CDR3 is 15 residues long. DNA of the CDR3: TGTGCCAGCAGCTCCGGACATCGGGCCGGGGAGACCCAGTACTTC. It is translated as CASSSGHRAGETQYF.

Here the CDR3 DNA reads TGTGCCAGCTCACCTACCCTCGAAATCACCTATAATTCACCCCTCCACTTT. Its protein product is CASSPTLEITYNSPLHF. The gene calls are TRBV18 and TRBJ1-6; no firm D call. CDR3 length: 17 residues. Germline V CDR1 and CDR2: KGHSH, LQKENI. V was pared by 3 bases and J by 2 bases, with 14 bases between.

The chain links TRBV10-3 to TRBJ1-2, with 7 bases fitting TRBD1. J was trimmed by 0 bases and V by 6 bases; bases with no gene match: 1. Per the germline V gene, CDR1 is ENHRY and CDR2 is SYGVKD. This CDR3 is 13 amino acids long. The CDR3 DNA reads TGTGCCATCAGGGGACAGACTAACTATGGCTACACCTTC. This encodes CAIRGQTNYGYTF.

This clone came up once. This rearrangement joins TRBV6-1 to TRBJ2-7; 10 bases line up with TRBD1. This CDR3 is built from 13 residues. Germline V lookup: CDR1 MNHNS, CDR2 SASEGT. The V gene end was trimmed by 6 bases and the J gene end by 5 bases; junction bases not matched to a gene: 4. CDR3 in amino acids: CASRGQGIHEQYF. Written as DNA, the CDR3 is TGTGCCAGCAGGGGACAGGGGATCCACGAGCAGTACTTC.

The V gene is TRBV4-3, the J gene TRBJ2-1; 11 nucleotides match TRBD2. In germline, CDR1 is LGHNA, CDR2 YSLEER. This CDR3 has 18 residues. V shed 0 bases, J shed 4 bases, and the junction held 8 bases outside the gene matches. The CDR3 is CASSQDADGTSGYNEQFF. The CDR3 bases are TGCGCCAGCAGCCAAGATGCGGACGGGACTAGCGGTTACAATGAGCAGTTCTTC.

V usage is TRBV14 and J usage is TRBJ2-1; 7 positions match TRBD2. Trimming removed 5 bases from V and 3 bases from J; junction bases left unmatched: 1. CDR3 length: 13 residues. Germline CDR1 is SGHDN and CDR2 is FVKESK. CDR3 amino acids: CASSSGIYNEQFF. CDR3 DNA sequence: TGTGCCAGCAGCAGCGGGATCTACAATGAGCAGTTCTTC.

The genes are TRBV5-6 and TRBJ1-1; TRBD1 matches 8 bases. The CDR3 sequence is 14 residues long. In germline, CDR1 is SGHDT, CDR2 YYEEEE. With 7 bases clipped from V and 5 bases from J, the junction kept 10 bases outside the gene matches. CDR3 sequence: CASSRQGRKTEAFF. In nucleotides, the CDR3 is TGTGCCAGCTCAAGACAGGGGAGGAAAACTGAAGCTTTCTTT.

This clone was seen only a few times. The chain carries TRBV7-2 and TRBJ2-7; D may be TRBD2 (5 bases). CDR3 length equals 14 residues. Trimming stripped 7 bases from V and 7 bases from J, with 20 bases between. From germline, CDR1 is SGHTA and CDR2 FQGNSA. The CDR3 region is CASNPQTTKGEQYF. In DNA form, the CDR3 reads TGTGCCAGCAATCCTCAGACTACTAAGGGAGAGCAGTACTTC. Variable domain in full (rest from reference TRBV7-2 and TRBJ2-7): GAGVSQSPSNKVTEKGKDVELRCDPISGHTALYWYRQSLGQGLEFLIYFQGNSAPDKSGLPSDRFSAERTGGSVSTLTIQRTQQEDSAVYLCASNPQTTKGEQYFGPGTRLTVT.

The chain links TRBV27 to TRBJ2-6; the D is unclear. The germline gives CDR1 MNHEY, CDR2 SMNVEV (reference sequence). This CDR3 spans 15 amino acids. V gave up 6 bases and J gave up 3 bases, with 12 bases separating them. CDR3 DNA: TGTGCCAGCAGGTCTACAGAAGGTGGGGCCAACGTCCTGACTTTC. Residues: CASRSTEGGANVLTF.

This clone occurred a few times. The chain has TRBV5-4 and TRBJ2-7; 9 bases are a match to TRBD1. The length of the CDR3 is 14 residues. Germline V gives CDR1 SGHNT, CDR2 YYREEE (reference sequence). V lost 4 bases to trimming and J lost 4 bases; unmatched junction nucleotides: 6. Here the CDR3 DNA reads TGTGCCAGCAGCGGGACAGGGACGAGGTACGAGCAGTACTTC. Translated, it gives CASSGTGTRYEQYF.

This chain links TRBV28 with TRBJ1-3; D gene uncertain. CDR1 and CDR2 (germline): MDHEN, SYDVKM. The length of the CDR3 is 18 residues. V lost 3 bases and J lost 4, with 22 bases in between. CDR3 loop: CASSFTRGIGIAGNTIYF. As DNA, the CDR3 is TGTGCCAGCAGTTTTACTCGCGGGATCGGGATTGCAGGAAACACCATATATTTT.

The chain is built from TRBV27 and TRBJ2-2; D unclear. V was pared by 0 bases and J by 7 bases, with 6 bases between. The V gene's germline CDR1 is MNHEY and CDR2 SMNVEV (reference sequence). The CDR3 covers 13 residues. CDR3: CASSLSRHGELFF. CDR3 in DNA: TGTGCCAGCAGTTTATCTCGGCACGGGGAGCTGTTTTTT.

This clone was seen just once. The chain links TRBV4-3 to TRBJ2-1, with 9 bases that match TRBD1. V shed 3 bases, J shed 2 bases, and the junction held 2 bases outside the gene matches. CDR1 LGHNA and CDR2 YSLEER come from the germline V gene. The CDR3 has 15 residues. For the CDR3, the DNA is TGCGCCAGCAGCCACGGACAGGGGCCCTACAATGAGCAGTTCTTC. Translated: CASSHGQGPYNEQFF.

The CDR3 bases are TGTGCCAGCAGCCCCGGGACCCAGGGCCACAATGAGCAGTTCTTC. The encoded protein is CASSPGTQGHNEQFF. The chain combines TRBV11-1 with TRBJ2-1; D tentatively reads TRBD1 or TRBD2 (5 bases each). With 5 bases removed from V and 5 bases from J, the gap between germline ends came to 16 bases. The CDR3 contains 15 residues. CDR1 is SGHAT and CDR2 is FQDESV in the germline V gene (reference sequence).

This chain joins TRBV21-1 and TRBJ1-2; the table assigns TRBD1, which was not confirmed against the DNA. TRBV21-1 is shown as a pseudogene. The CDR3 contains 16 residues. CDR3 DNA sequence: TGTGCCAGCAGCAAAGCGCTCCCGGACAGGGGTTCTGGCTACACCTTC. It is translated as CASSKALPDRGSGYTF.

The chain recombines TRBV18 with TRBJ1-1; possible D gene TRBD1, 6 bases. The CDR3 has 14 amino acids. With 1 base removed from V and 1 base from J, the gap between germline ends came to 7 bases. Germline V gene lookup returns CDR1 KGHSH and CDR2 LQKENI. The CDR3 reads CASSPQGGNTEAFF. The CDR3, as DNA: TGTGCCAGCTCACCACAGGGGGGGAACACTGAAGCTTTCTTT.

The rearrangement links TRBV7-8 to TRBJ1-2; D might be TRBD1 (6 bases). This CDR3 has 15 amino acids. Germline V gene sequence: CDR1 SGHVS, CDR2 FQNEAQ. The V and J ends lost 5 bases and 2 bases respectively, with 15 bases between them. The DNA of the CDR3 is TGTGCCAGCAGCCCCGGCGGGGGGCCCAACTATGGCTACACCTTC. It yields the protein CASSPGGGPNYGYTF.

The chain has TRBV7-6 and TRBJ2-7, with D perhaps matching TRBD1 (6 bases). Deletions cut 2 bases from V and 5 bases from J, with 19 bases between. CDR3 length: 16 residues. CDR1 is SGHVS and CDR2 is FNYEAQ in the germline V gene. In DNA, the CDR3 is TGTGCCAGCAGCTTATTCTACAGGGACGCTATCAACGAGCAGTACTTC. Its protein product is CASSLFYRDAINEQYF. The full variable domain, in which reference TRBV7-6 and TRBJ2-7 provide the parts outside the CDR3, is GAGVSQSPRYKVTKRGQDVALRCDPISGHVSLYWYRQALGQGPEFLTYFNYEAQQDKSGLPNDRFSAERPEGSISTLTIQRTEQRDSAMYRCASSLFYRDAINEQYFGPGTRLTVT.

V and J are TRBV10-3 and TRBJ2-1; D is possibly TRBD2 (5 bases). Trimming cost V 2 bases and J 5 bases, with 10 bases left between them. Germline V gives CDR1 ENHRY, CDR2 SYGVKD. This CDR3 has 14 residues. Written as DNA, the CDR3 is TGTGCCATCAGTGAGGGGAGTCGGCACAATGAGCAGTTCTTC. As protein: CAISEGSRHNEQFF.

The rearrangement joins TRBV5-1 to TRBJ2-1, with TRBD2 identical over 8 bases. CDR3 length: 16 residues. The germline gives CDR1 SGHRS, CDR2 YFSETQ. V trimming: 0 bases; J trimming: 1 base; junction bases outside the gene matches: 3. Here the CDR3 DNA reads TGCGCCAGCAGCTTGGAGACGGGAGGGTCCTACAATGAGCAGTTCTTC. This translates into CASSLETGGSYNEQFF.

The chain recombines TRBV5-1 with TRBJ2-5; either TRBD1 or TRBD2 may supply D (5 bases each). This CDR3 region has 14 residues. V was cut by 4 bases and J by 0 bases, with 10 bases left in between. Germline V lookup: CDR1 SGHRS, CDR2 YFSETQ. The CDR3 sequence is CASSQGRHQETQYF. DNA for the CDR3: TGCGCCAGCAGCCAGGGACGGCACCAAGAGACCCAGTACTTC.

A single count supports this clone. This chain connects TRBV4-1 to TRBJ2-7, with D uncertain. From germline, CDR1 is MGHRA and CDR2 YSYEKL. The CDR3 has 13 amino acids. The V end was cut by 5 bases, the J end by 7 bases, with 15 bases between. CDR3 sequence (DNA): TGCGCCAGCAGCTATAGTTCTGGTTTGGAGCAGTACTTC. This gives the protein CASSYSSGLEQYF.

The chain recombines TRBV5-6 with TRBJ2-7, with a tentative D call TRBD1 (6 bases). Germline CDR1 reads SGHDT; CDR2 reads YYEEEE. Between the trimmed V and J ends, which lost 3 bases and 4 bases, there was a span of 14 bases. The CDR3 is made up of 14 amino acids. The CDR3 coding sequence is TGTGCCAGCAGCTCTATCTCTAGGGGGTACGAGCAGTACTTC. It translates to CASSSISRGYEQYF.

This clone showed up just a few times. This chain joins TRBV9 and TRBJ2-1; D is possibly TRBD1 (5 bases). The germline V gene has CDR1 SGDLS and CDR2 YYNGEE. V was trimmed by 3 bases and J by 8 bases, leaving 18 bases between them. The CDR3 loop spans 15 amino acids. The CDR3 region has the DNA TGTGCCAGCAGCGCTACAGCAGGGATAGTATATGAGCAGTTCTTC. It translates to CASSATAGIVYEQFF.

This clone has a single count. The CDR3 loop reads CASGQGNQPQHF. Here the CDR3 DNA reads TGTGCCAGCGGACAGGGCAATCAGCCCCAGCATTTT. The chain links TRBV6-5 to TRBJ1-5; 7 nucleotides align to TRBD1. Germline lookup yields CDR1 MNHEY and CDR2 SVGAGI. With V trimmed by 8 bases and J by 2 bases, 0 bases remained unmatched. This CDR3 comprises 12 residues.

Of note for this clone: At one end the junction does not follow the germline gene, possibly because of a read error. This chain links TRBV5-4 with TRBJ2-7, with D maybe TRBD1 (5 bases). Germline V gene sequence: CDR1 SGHNT, CDR2 YYREEE (reference sequence). This CDR3 is built from 16 residues. As DNA, the CDR3 is TGCGCCAGCAGCCAAGTCTTGTCACAAGGGGAATACGAGCAGTACTTC. This sequence encodes CASSQVLSQGEYEQYF.

The V call is TRBV7-3, the J call TRBJ2-1, with 11 nucleotides matching TRBD2. Germline trimming cut 5 bases from V and 4 bases from J; bases unmatched to any gene: 4. The germline V gene encodes CDR1 SGHTA and CDR2 FQGTGA. CDR3 length: 15 residues. As DNA, the CDR3 is TGTGCCAGCAGCGCCGGGACTAGCGGTTACAATGAGCAGTTCTTC. It translates to CASSAGTSGYNEQFF.

In its sample, this clone was seen a few times. The rearrangement joins TRBV4-2 to TRBJ1-1; D gene ambiguous. CDR1 LGHNA and CDR2 YNFKEQ come from the germline V gene. This CDR3 has 13 amino acids. V dropped 1 base and J dropped 6 bases, with 9 bases sitting between them. CDR3 loop: CASSQGELSEAFF. For the CDR3, the DNA is TGTGCCAGCAGCCAAGGGGAGCTGTCTGAAGCTTTCTTT.

V is TRBV9 and J is TRBJ2-1, with 11 bases lining up with TRBD2. The CDR3 runs to 15 residues. Per the germline V gene, CDR1 is SGDLS and CDR2 is YYNGEE. V was pared by 1 base and J by 4 bases, with 1 base of the junction left unmatched. DNA of the CDR3: TGTGCCAGCAGCGTAATAGCGGGAGGGTACAATGAGCAGTTCTTC. Its protein product is CASSVIAGGYNEQFF.

J is TRBJ1-1 and V is TRBV21-1. TRBV21-1 is a documented pseudogene. The CDR3 spans 17 residues. The CDR3 loop reads CASSSPGGNRGGTEAFF. The CDR3 coding sequence is TGTGCCAGCAGCTCCCCTGGTGGCAATCGGGGAGGCACTGAAGCTTTCTTT.

This chain links TRBV19 with TRBJ2-1; 9 bases agree with TRBD2. Germline trimming cut 8 bases from V and 0 bases from J; bases unmatched to any gene: 5. Germline-derived CDR1 and CDR2 are LNHDA and SQIVND (reference sequence). This CDR3 spans 15 amino acids. This CDR3 reads CASASGTSSYNEQFF. CDR3 DNA: TGTGCCAGTGCTAGCGGGACCAGCTCCTACAATGAGCAGTTCTTC.